The 10 T cell receptor beta chains in this list originate from one sample, sequenced in a study of Ad26.COV2.S vaccination and SARS-CoV-2 variants. Treatment described: 15 to 20 received Ad26.COV2.S at low or high dose, single or two shots; roughly five received placebo; per-sample allocation not given. On day 63 after the first injection, vaccine and placebo recipients gave samples. The assay was immunoSEQ multiplex PCR, and TCRdb's table has in-frame clones only and misses some. The sample carries 300,000 to 400,000 clones, about 88% recorded once. The material sequenced was peripheral blood, taken in a trial of Ad26.COV2.S vaccine versus placebo. The receptors derive from a person aged 18-60 years who received the Ad26.COV2.S COVID-19 vaccine or a placebo.

The V gene is TRBV5-4, the J gene TRBJ2-5, with unresolved D. The length of the CDR3 is 14 residues. The ends were cut back, 2 bases at V and 5 bases at J, with 13 bases in the middle. Germline CDR1 is SGHNT and CDR2 is YYREEE (reference sequence). For the CDR3, the DNA is TGTGCCAGCAGCTTCTCGAGCGCCCAGGAGACCCAGTACTTC. Translation: CASSFSSAQETQYF.

The chain employs TRBV13 and TRBJ2-1; D may be TRBD2 (5 bases). Trimming removed 0 bases from V and 7 bases from J, with 25 bases in between. The CDR3 is 19 residues long. Germline V gene data show CDR1 as PRHDT and CDR2 as FYEKMQ (reference sequence). CDR3 coding DNA: TGTGCCAGCAGCTTAGGGCGAGGGTGGGGTATGGGGAATGGGAATGAGCAGTTCTTC. Translation gives CASSLGRGWGMGNGNEQFF.

J is TRBJ1-6 and V is TRBV9; D not resolved. V was trimmed by 2 bases and J by 3 bases, leaving 6 bases between them. The CDR3 length is 14 residues. Germline CDR1 and CDR2: SGDLS and YYNGEE. The CDR3 reads CASSVKFYNSPLHF. In nucleotides, the CDR3 is TGTGCCAGCAGCGTGAAATTCTATAATTCACCCCTCCACTTT.

The CDR3, as DNA: TGTGCCAGCTCCCCGGGACTAGCGGGCTCTAGCACAGATACGCAGTATTTT. It is translated as CASSPGLAGSSTDTQYF. The V and J genes are TRBV18 and TRBJ2-3; 12 bases are a match to TRBD2. The V gene end was trimmed by 6 bases and the J gene end by 0 bases; junction bases not matched to a gene: 7. The CDR3 has 17 amino acids. From germline, CDR1 is KGHSH and CDR2 LQKENI.

The chain uses TRBV28 and TRBJ1-2; the D is unclear. V lost 2 bases, J lost 3 bases, and 16 bases lay in between. The CDR3 is 16 amino acids. Germline V CDR1 and CDR2: MDHEN, SYDVKM. The chain's CDR3 is CASSLPTTREHYGYTF. The CDR3 DNA sequence: TGTGCCAGCAGTTTACCCACGACGAGGGAACACTATGGCTACACCTTC.

The rearrangement joins TRBV27 to TRBJ1-1; maybe TRBD1 (5 bases). This CDR3 contains 14 residues. V dropped 0 bases and J dropped 7 bases, with 12 bases sitting between them. CDR1 MNHEY and CDR2 SMNVEV come from the germline V gene (reference sequence). The CDR3 here is CASSLSGALYEAFF. The CDR3, as DNA: TGTGCCAGCAGTTTATCTGGGGCACTTTATGAAGCTTTCTTT.

This clone occurred once. The chain joins TRBV30 to TRBJ2-2; TRBD2 aligns across 8 bases. Germline V gene lookup returns CDR1 GTSNPN and CDR2 SVGIG (reference sequence). Germline trimming cut 4 bases from V and 6 bases from J; bases unmatched to any gene: 7. There are 14 residues in the CDR3. The CDR3 loop reads CAWKGTGGSGELFF. CDR3 bases: TGTGCCTGGAAGGGGACGGGAGGGTCCGGGGAGCTGTTTTTT.

The gene calls are TRBV29-1 and TRBJ1-1; D is unclear. The germline V and J ends were trimmed by 6 bases and 11 bases, with 16 bases remaining between them. The CDR3 loop spans 11 amino acids. The germline gives CDR1 SQVTM, CDR2 ANQGSEA. The CDR3 DNA reads TGCAGCGTCCCTGATGGGGTGTCGGCTTTCTTT. It is translated as CSVPDGVSAFF.

The gene calls are TRBV11-1 and TRBJ1-3; D is undetermined. The CDR3 extends over 14 amino acids. Germline-derived CDR1 and CDR2 are SGHAT and FQDESV (reference sequence). V lost 2 bases and J 1 base, leaving 6 bases between the germline ends. CDR3 sequence (DNA): TGTGCCAGCAGCTTAAGGGTGTCTGGAAACACCATATATTTT. Translated: CASSLRVSGNTIYF.

The chain uses TRBV3-1 (or the pseudogene TRBV3-2) and TRBJ2-7; D is possibly TRBD2 (5 bases). The CDR3 is 14 amino acids. Germline V gene lookup returns CDR1 LGHDT and CDR2 YNNKEL (reference sequence). V lost 4 bases and J 4 bases, leaving 14 bases between the germline ends. The CDR3 loop is CASSPRGGTYEQYF. The CDR3 DNA sequence: TGTGCCAGCAGCCCCCGGGGTGGAACTTACGAGCAGTACTTC.